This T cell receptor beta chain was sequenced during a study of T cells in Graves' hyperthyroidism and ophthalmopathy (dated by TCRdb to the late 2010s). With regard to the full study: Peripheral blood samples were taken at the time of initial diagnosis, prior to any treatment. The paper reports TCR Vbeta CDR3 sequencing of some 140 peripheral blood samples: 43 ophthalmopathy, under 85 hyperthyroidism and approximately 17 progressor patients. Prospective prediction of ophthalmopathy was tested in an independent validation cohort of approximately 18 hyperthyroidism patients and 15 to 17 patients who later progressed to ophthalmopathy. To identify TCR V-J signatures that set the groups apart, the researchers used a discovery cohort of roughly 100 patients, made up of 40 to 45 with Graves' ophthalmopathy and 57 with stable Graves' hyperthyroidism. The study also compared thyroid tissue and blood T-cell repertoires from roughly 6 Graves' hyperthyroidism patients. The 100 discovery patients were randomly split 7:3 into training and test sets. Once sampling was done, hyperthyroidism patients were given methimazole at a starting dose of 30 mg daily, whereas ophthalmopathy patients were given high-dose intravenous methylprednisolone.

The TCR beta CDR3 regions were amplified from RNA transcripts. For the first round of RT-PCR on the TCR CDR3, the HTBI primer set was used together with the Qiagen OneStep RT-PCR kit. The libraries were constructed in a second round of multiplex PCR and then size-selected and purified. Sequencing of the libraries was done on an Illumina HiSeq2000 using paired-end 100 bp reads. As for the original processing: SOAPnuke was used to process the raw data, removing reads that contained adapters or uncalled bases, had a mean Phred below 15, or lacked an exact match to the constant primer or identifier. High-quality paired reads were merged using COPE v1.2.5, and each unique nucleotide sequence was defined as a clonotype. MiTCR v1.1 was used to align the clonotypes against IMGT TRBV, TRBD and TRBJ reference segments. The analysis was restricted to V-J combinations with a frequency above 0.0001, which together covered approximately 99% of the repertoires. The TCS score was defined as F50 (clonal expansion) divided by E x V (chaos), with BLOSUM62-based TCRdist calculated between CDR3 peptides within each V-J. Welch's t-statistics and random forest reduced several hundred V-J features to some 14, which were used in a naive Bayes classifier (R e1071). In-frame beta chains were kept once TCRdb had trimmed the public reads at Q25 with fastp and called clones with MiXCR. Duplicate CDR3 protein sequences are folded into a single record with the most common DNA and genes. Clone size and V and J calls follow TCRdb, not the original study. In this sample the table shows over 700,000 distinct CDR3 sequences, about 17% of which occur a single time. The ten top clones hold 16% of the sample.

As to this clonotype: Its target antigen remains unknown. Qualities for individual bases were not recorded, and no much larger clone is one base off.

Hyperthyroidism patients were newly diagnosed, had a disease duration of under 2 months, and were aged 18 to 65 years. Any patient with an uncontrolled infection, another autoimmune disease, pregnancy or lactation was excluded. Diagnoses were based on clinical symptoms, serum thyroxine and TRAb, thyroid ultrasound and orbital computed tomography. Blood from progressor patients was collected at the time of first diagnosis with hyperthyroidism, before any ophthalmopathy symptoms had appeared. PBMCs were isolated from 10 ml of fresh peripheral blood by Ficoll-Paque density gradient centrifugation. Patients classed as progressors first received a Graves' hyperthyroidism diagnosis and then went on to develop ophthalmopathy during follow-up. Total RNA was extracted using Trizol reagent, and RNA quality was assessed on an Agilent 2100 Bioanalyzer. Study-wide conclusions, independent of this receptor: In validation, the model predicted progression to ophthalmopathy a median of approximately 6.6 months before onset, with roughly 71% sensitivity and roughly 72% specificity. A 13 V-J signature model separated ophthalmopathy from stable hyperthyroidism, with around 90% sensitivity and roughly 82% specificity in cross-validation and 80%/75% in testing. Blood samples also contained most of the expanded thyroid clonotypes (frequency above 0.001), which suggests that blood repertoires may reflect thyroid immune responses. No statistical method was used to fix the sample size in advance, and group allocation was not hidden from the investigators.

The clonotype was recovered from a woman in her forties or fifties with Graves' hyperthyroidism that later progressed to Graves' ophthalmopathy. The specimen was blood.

The DNA sequence follows: TGTGCTAGTGGACTGGGAGGGGGCGATGAGCAGTTCTTC. Its translation is CASGLGGGDEQFF. Here the chain combines TRBV12-5 and TRBJ2-1; the D gene is perhaps TRBD1 or TRBD2, each of them matching over 7 bases. Trimming removed 6 bases from V and 8 bases from J, leaving 14 bases between the germline ends. CDR1 LGHNT and CDR2 FRNRAP are derived from the germline V gene. The CDR3 holds 13 amino acids from the cysteine to the phenylalanine. Only the CDR3 region is kept as DNA, spanning 39 bases read in frame from base 1.